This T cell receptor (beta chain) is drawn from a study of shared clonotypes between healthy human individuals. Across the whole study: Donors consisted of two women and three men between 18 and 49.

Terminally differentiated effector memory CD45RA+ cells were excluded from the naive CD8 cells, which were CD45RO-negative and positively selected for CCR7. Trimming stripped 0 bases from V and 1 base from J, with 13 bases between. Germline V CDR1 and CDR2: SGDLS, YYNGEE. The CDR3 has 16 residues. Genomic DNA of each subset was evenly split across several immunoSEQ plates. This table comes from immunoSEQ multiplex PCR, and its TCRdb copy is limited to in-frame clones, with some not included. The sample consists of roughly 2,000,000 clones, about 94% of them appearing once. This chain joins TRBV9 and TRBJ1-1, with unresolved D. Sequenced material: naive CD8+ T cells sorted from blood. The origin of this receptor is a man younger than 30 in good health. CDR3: CASSVVGRGENTEAFF. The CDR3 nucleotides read TGTGCCAGCAGCGTAGTCGGTCGGGGAGAGAACACTGAAGCTTTCTTT.